The clone carrying this TCR beta chain was counted ten times or more. This record belongs to a study of blood T cell repertoires in COVID-19. Study information: Spain, Italy and the United States supplied samples that represented acute and convalescent COVID-19. From T cells, B-cell-depleted T cells, or PBMCs came the material, which was cDNA or gDNA.

In the authors' workflow: Nucleated cell counts were estimated from reference gene primer amplification. Assay used: immunoSEQ multiplex PCR; TCRdb lists only in-frame clones, some missing. The V and J calls and clone size were taken over from that table, and D and trimming were inferred from the DNA. This sample has 200,000 to 250,000 clones; around 80% occur once, and the top ten carry around 13%. The origin of this receptor is a human donor in a cohort sampled during active COVID-19. The sample comprised peripheral blood.

The CDR3 reads CASSPRTGEGGYTF. The CDR3 region has the DNA TGTGCCAGCAGCCCTCGGACAGGGGAGGGTGGCTACACCTTC. This sequence joins TRBV7-2 and TRBJ1-2; 9 bases line up with TRBD1. The CDR3 consists of 14 residues. J lost 7 bases, V lost 5 bases, and 8 bases had no gene match. Per the germline V gene, CDR1 is SGHTA and CDR2 is FQGNSA.